This entry features one T cell receptor (beta chain) sequence. Its target antigen remains unknown. Within one base of it there is no much larger clone, and no base qualities were kept. The CDR3 measures 15 amino acids from cysteine to phenylalanine. Only the CDR3 region is kept as DNA, spanning 45 bases read in frame from base 1. Looking up the germline V gene yields CDR1 MNHEY and CDR2 SVGAGI. Trimming costs V 6 bases and J 4 bases, and their ends lie 15 bases apart. This sample is part of a study of chemoradiotherapy in HPV16-positive cancers (dated by TCRdb to between 2021 and 2024). Some background on the complete study: Functional T-cell assays on cells from two HPV16-positive patients defined candidate HPV-specific T-cell clones and common TCR motifs. The study asked whether T-cell immunity to the HPV oncoproteins E6 and E7 changes during chemoradiotherapy and whether this immunity affects survival. The candidate HPV-specific TCRs and motifs were subsequently tracked in TCR repertoires obtained from some 80 patients with HPV-related cancers. Study-wide conclusions, independent of this receptor: Expansion of candidate HPV-specific clones and E7-related TCR motifs was observed in the tumor microenvironment during treatment, whereas no such expansion was observed for non-HPV-specific T cells. Among HPV16-positive patients, expansion of HPV-responsive T cells during chemoradiotherapy was associated with better recurrence-free survival. The survival association was reported for HPV16-positive patients, and the functional definition of HPV-specific T cells was derived from only two HPV16-positive patients.

Repertoires were sampled multiple times during chemoradiotherapy, which allowed clonal expansion in the tumor microenvironment to be followed. The library was generated by the immunoSEQ multiplex PCR assay. TCRdb mirrors the immuneACCESS table, restricted to in-frame sequences. Some clones are absent from its copies; in checked studies, under half trace to an unresolved V gene, and the reason for the others is unknown. The sample records 6,500 to 10,000 clones, around nine tenths of which are singletons. Of the sample, about 14% is held by the ten largest clones. The input for sequencing was blood, taken from a patient who underwent chemoradiotherapy. The chain was built from TRBV6-5 and TRBJ2-2; the D segment could be TRBD1, given 6 matching bases. The sequence derives from a human donor with HPV-associated anogenital cancer. The CDR3 is CASSSPDRGTGELFF. The sequenced DNA is TGTGCCAGCAGCTCCCCGGACAGAGGCACCGGGGAGCTGTTTTTT.